The present entry profiles one T cell receptor beta chain with its context. What it binds is not known. The CDR3 covers 15 residues. V trimming: 3 bases; J trimming: 3 bases; junction bases outside the gene matches: 3. The germline gives CDR1 SGDLS, CDR2 YYNGEE. Using its own MiXCR run on the reads, TCRdb lists one record per CDR3 protein. The table has around 77,000 distinct CDR3 sequences, 20% to 25% seen once. This specimen comes from a study of T cell repertoires in cytomegalovirus infection. As for the study in general: CMV epitopes used comprised recently identified HLA-C-restricted ones and well-studied HLA-B-restricted ones.

Study-wide results and caveats: CMV-specific TCR beta clonotypes restricted by HLA-C were the ones dominating the ex vivo response.

The chain recombines TRBV9 with TRBJ2-3; 11 nucleotides match TRBD1. The specimen comprised CD8+ T cells from cultured PBMCs, sampled from culture after CMV antigen stimulation. The TCR originated in a human donor in good health (CMV status not recorded). Some clones in this sample may be carry-over from other donors' samples. The CDR3 loop reads CASSGTGGGTDTQYF. DNA of the CDR3: TGTGCCAGCAGCGGGACAGGGGGCGGAACAGATACGCAGTATTTT.